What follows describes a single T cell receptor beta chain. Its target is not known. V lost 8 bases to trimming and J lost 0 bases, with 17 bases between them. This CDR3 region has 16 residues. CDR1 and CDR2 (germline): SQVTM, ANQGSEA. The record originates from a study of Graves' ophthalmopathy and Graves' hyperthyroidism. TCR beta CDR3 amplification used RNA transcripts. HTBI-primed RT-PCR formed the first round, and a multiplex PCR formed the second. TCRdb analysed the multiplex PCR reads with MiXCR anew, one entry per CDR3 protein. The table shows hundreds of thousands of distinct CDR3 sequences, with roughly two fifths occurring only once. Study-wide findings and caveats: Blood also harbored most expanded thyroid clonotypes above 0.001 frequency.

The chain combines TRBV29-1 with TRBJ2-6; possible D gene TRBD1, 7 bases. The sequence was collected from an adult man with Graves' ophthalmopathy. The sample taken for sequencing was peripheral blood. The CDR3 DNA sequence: TGCAGCACGCGGGACAGTCCCCTCTCTGGGGCCAACGTCCTGACTTTC. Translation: CSTRDSPLSGANVLTF.